Shown below are 13 T cell receptor beta chains from a single sample sequenced in a study of cytomegalovirus exposure and HLA in healthy donors. Primers: 60 Vbeta forward and 13 Jbeta reverse. Repertoires were generated with immunoSEQ multiplex PCR, while TCRdb's copy carries only in-frame clones and drops some. The sample has approximately 140,000 clones; about 80% are singletons. The sample consisted of PBMCs. Source of these receptors: a woman aged 40 to 50 in good health and CMV-seronegative.

The J gene is TRBJ1-2, the V gene TRBV7-2, with a weak D call TRBD1 (6 bases). Per germline, CDR1 SGHTA and CDR2 FQGNSA. CDR3 size: 14 residues. V dropped 5 bases and J dropped 8 bases, with 18 bases sitting between them. The CDR3 loop reads CASSTQTGDGGYTF. The CDR3 DNA follows: TGTGCCAGCAGCACCCAGACAGGAGATGGGGGCTACACCTTC.

In DNA form, the CDR3 reads TGTGCCAGCAGCTCAGGGACAGCAGGAGGGAACACTGAAGCTTTCTTT. Translation: CASSSGTAGGNTEAFF. V gene TRBV5-4 combines with J gene TRBJ1-1; 7 bases map to TRBD1. Germline V gives CDR1 SGHNT, CDR2 YYREEE (reference sequence). The CDR3 totals 16 residues. Losses at the gene ends were 3 bases for V and 1 base for J; bases not matched to a gene: 9. Together with reference TRBV5-4 and TRBJ1-1, the CDR3 gives the full variable domain: ETGVTQSPTHLIKTRGQQVTLRCSSQSGHNTVSWYQQALGQGPQFIFQYYREEENGRGNFPPRFSGLQFPNYSSELNVNALELDDSALYLCASSSGTAGGNTEAFFGQGTRLTVV.

The chain recombines TRBV27 with TRBJ1-2; the match to TRBD1 covers 7 bases. This CDR3 region has 15 residues. The germline V gene encodes CDR1 MNHEY and CDR2 SMNVEV (reference sequence). Trimming at V came to 5 bases and at J to 5 bases, leaving 11 bases not matched to a gene. The CDR3: CASSPTGVSLYGYTF. As DNA, the CDR3 is TGTGCCAGCAGTCCAACAGGGGTGTCCCTATATGGCTACACCTTC.

The chain has TRBV6-6 and TRBJ2-2, with 7 bases identical to TRBD2. The CDR3 runs to 16 residues. V lost 2 bases and J lost 0; bases outside the gene matches: 3. Germline-derived CDR1 and CDR2 are MNHNY and SVGAGI (reference sequence). The CDR3 reads CASSYPGLTNTGELFF. Here the CDR3 DNA reads TGTGCCAGCAGTTACCCGGGACTAACGAACACCGGGGAGCTGTTTTTT.

The V gene is TRBV10-3, the J gene TRBJ2-7; the match to TRBD2 covers 7 bases. Germline V gene data show CDR1 as ENHRY and CDR2 as SYGVKD. Losses at the gene ends were 7 bases for V and 2 bases for J; bases not matched to a gene: 8. The CDR3 runs 14 residues. CDR3 protein: CAITQGGNTYEQYF. CDR3 DNA: TGTGCCATCACCCAGGGAGGGAATACCTACGAGCAGTACTTC.

The chain is built from TRBV28 and TRBJ2-5; D not certain. The CDR3 consists of 14 residues. The germline V gene has CDR1 MDHEN and CDR2 SYDVKM. V was shortened by 4 bases and J by 5 bases, with 14 bases between the two germline ends. The CDR3 DNA follows: TGTGCCAGCAGTTCTCCCGCGGCGGTGGAGACCCAGTACTTC. It encodes CASSSPAAVETQYF.

CDR3 sequence: CASSEVAGDSYNEQFF. The DNA of the CDR3 is TGTGCCAGCAGTGAGGTAGCGGGAGACTCCTACAATGAGCAGTTCTTC. J is TRBJ2-1 and V is TRBV6-4; 9 nucleotides match TRBD2. Germline trimming cut 3 bases from V and 0 bases from J; bases unmatched to any gene: 3. Germline CDR1 MRHNA, CDR2 SNTAGT. The CDR3 covers 16 residues.

The V gene is TRBV4-1, the J gene TRBJ2-1, with D maybe TRBD2 (7 bases). The CDR3 is 18 residues long. CDR1 MGHRA and CDR2 YSYEKL come from the germline V gene. V gave up 3 bases and J gave up 2 bases, with 20 bases separating them. The CDR3 DNA sequence: TGCGCCAGCAGCCAGACGGGGAGGGGGGGGGTAGCCTACAATGAGCAGTTCTTC. Amino acids: CASSQTGRGGVAYNEQFF.

This sequence joins TRBV7-2 and TRBJ2-7, with D hard to call. Trimming left V 1 base short and J 6 bases short, with 10 bases between. The CDR3 extends over 13 amino acids. The germline V gene has CDR1 SGHTA and CDR2 FQGNSA. The CDR3 bases are TGTGCCAGCAGCTTAGGAGGTTCGGGCGAGCAGTACTTC. Amino acids: CASSLGGSGEQYF. The complete variable domain, with remaining parts taken from reference TRBV7-2 and TRBJ2-7, reads GAGVSQSPSNKVTEKGKDVELRCDPISGHTALYWYRQSLGQGLEFLIYFQGNSAPDKSGLPSDRFSAERTGGSVSTLTIQRTQQEDSAVYLCASSLGGSGEQYFGPGTRLTVT.

The chain recombines TRBV27 with TRBJ1-2, with D maybe TRBD1 (6 bases). The V gene lost 6 bases and the J gene lost 4 bases, with 9 bases spanning the gap. The CDR3 has 12 residues. Germline loops: CDR1 MNHEY, CDR2 SMNVEV (reference sequence). The CDR3 region is CASRRGSYGYTF. The CDR3 DNA is TGTGCCAGCAGGAGGGGGTCCTATGGCTACACCTTC.

This clone was detected only a few times. The chain carries TRBV27 and TRBJ1-1; D is undetermined. The germline gives CDR1 MNHEY, CDR2 SMNVEV (reference sequence). V was shortened by 11 bases and J by 3 bases, with 10 bases between the two germline ends. The CDR3 runs 11 residues. CDR3 coding DNA: TGTGCCTCCGGGTGGGACACTGAAGCTTTCTTT. It translates to CASGWDTEAFF.

The count of this clone is one. The V call is TRBV7-6, the J call TRBJ2-1; 8 nucleotides align to TRBD2. Germline CDR1 reads SGHVS; CDR2 reads FNYEAQ. CDR3 size: 18 residues. V dropped 3 bases and J dropped 0; count of bases not matched to a gene: 10. CDR3 DNA: TGTGCCAGCAGCTTCGGGTATAAGCGGGGGACCTCCTACAATGAGCAGTTCTTC. Translated: CASSFGYKRGTSYNEQFF.

V gene TRBV25-1 combines with J gene TRBJ1-2; D ambiguous. Trimming pared 2 bases from V and 0 bases from J, leaving 16 bases between. Per the germline V gene, CDR1 is MGHDK and CDR2 is SYGVNS. The CDR3 extends over 17 amino acids. CDR3: CASSEPSVAGTNYGYTF. CDR3 DNA: TGTGCCAGCAGTGAACCCTCCGTGGCAGGCACTAACTATGGCTACACCTTC.